This T cell receptor beta chain was sequenced during a study of blood T cell repertoires in COVID-19. Across the study: Samples taken during acute and convalescent COVID-19 were collected in the United States, Italy and Spain. T cells, B-cell-depleted T cells, or PBMCs provided the cDNA or gDNA that served as material.

In the original processing: Amplification of reference gene primers was used by the study to estimate nucleated cell counts. Assay used: immunoSEQ multiplex PCR; TCRdb lists only in-frame clones, some missing. Clone size and the V and J calls come from that table; the DNA yielded D and trimming. This repertoire shows roughly 30,000 clones, about 82% found once; its top ten account for around 6.6%. The germline CDR1 and CDR2 sequences are SGDLS and YYNGEE. V shed 4 bases and J 2 bases; nucleotides not matched to a gene: 17. CDR3 length: 18 residues. The sequenced sample was peripheral blood. The rearrangement uses TRBV9 and TRBJ2-7; 8 positions match TRBD1. The receptor comes from a man in his fifties or sixties with active COVID-19. The CDR3 DNA follows: TGTGCCAGCAGCTTAGGACAGGGCGGTTTGGAGGGACCCTACGAGCAGTACTTC. It yields the protein CASSLGQGGLEGPYEQYF.